This T cell receptor (beta chain) was documented in a study of blood T cell repertoires in COVID-19. About the study: Collection of acute and convalescent COVID-19 samples took place in the United States, Italy and Spain. PBMCs, B-cell-depleted T cells, or T cells were the source of the cDNA or gDNA that made up the material.

Per the study methods: Estimation of nucleated cell counts was performed using reference gene primer amplification. The table came from immunoSEQ multiplex PCR; TCRdb's copy has only in-frame clones and leaves some out. Clonal size and the V and J genes are those of that table, whereas D and trimming came from the DNA. The profile covers roughly 240,000 clones, with 85% appearing a single time and 5.1% taken by the ten largest. Patients from Seattle were sampled longitudinally, starting during active infection. CDR1 and CDR2 (germline): ENHRY, SYGVKD. The junction had 8 bases not matched to a gene; V was cut back by 5 bases and J by 2 bases. The CDR3 has 16 residues.

The TCR sequence derives from a man between 50 and 59 years old with COVID-19, enrolled during active disease. The gene calls are TRBV10-3 and TRBJ2-1, with 8 bases fitting TRBD1. Sequencing was done on a sample of peripheral blood. This CDR3 reads CAISSTTGVPYNEQFF. CDR3 sequence (DNA): TGTGCCATCAGTTCCACGACAGGGGTCCCCTACAATGAGCAGTTCTTC.